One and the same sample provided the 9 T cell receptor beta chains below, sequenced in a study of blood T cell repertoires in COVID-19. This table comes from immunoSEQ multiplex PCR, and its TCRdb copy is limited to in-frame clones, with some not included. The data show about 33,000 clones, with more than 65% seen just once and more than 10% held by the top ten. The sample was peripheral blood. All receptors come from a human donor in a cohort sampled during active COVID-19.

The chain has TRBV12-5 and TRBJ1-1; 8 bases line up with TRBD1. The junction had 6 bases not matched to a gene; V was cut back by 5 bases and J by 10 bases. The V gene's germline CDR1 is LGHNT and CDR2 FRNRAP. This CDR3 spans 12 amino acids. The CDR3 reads CASGPSQGAAFF. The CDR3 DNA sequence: TGTGCTAGTGGTCCTTCCCAGGGGGCAGCTTTCTTT.

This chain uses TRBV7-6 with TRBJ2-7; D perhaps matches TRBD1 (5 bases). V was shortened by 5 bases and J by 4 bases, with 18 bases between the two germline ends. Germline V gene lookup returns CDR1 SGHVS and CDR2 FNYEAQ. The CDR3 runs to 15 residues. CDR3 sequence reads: CASSTVGQGMYEQYF. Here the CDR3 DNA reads TGTGCCAGCAGCACCGTGGGGCAAGGGATGTACGAGCAGTACTTC.

CDR3 sequence (DNA): TGTGCCTGGAGTGGTGCTAGCTCTGGGGCCAACGTCCTGACTTTC. It encodes CAWSGASSGANVLTF. The gene calls are TRBV30 and TRBJ2-6, with D uncertain. From germline, CDR1 is GTSNPN and CDR2 SVGIG (reference sequence). CDR3 length: 15 amino acids. V lost 1 base and J 0 bases, leaving 7 bases between the germline ends.

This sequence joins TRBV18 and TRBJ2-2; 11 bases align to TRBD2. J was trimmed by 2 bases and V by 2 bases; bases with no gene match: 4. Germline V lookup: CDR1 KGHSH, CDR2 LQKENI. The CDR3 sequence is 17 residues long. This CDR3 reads CASSPGGLAVNTGELFF. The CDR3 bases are TGTGCCAGCTCACCAGGGGGACTAGCGGTTAACACCGGGGAGCTGTTTTTT.

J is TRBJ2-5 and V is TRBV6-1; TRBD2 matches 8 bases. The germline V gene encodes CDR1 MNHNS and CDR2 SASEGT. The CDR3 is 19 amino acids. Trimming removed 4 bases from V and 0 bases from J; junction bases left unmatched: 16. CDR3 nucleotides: TGTGCCAGCAGTGCGGGGGGCGGGGGGCCTTCCACGTACCAAGAGACCCAGTACTTC. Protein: CASSAGGGGPSTYQETQYF.

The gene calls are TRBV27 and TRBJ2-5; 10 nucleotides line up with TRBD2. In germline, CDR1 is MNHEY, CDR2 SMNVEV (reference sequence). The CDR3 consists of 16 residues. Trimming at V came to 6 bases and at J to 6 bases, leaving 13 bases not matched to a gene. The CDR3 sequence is CASSLSGGALGKTQYF. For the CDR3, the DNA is TGTGCCAGCAGCTTGAGCGGGGGGGCCCTCGGGAAGACCCAGTACTTC.

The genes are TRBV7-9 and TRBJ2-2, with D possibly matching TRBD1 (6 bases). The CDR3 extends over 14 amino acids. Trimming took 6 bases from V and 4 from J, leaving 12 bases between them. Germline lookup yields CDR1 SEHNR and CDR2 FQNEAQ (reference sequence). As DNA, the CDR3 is TGTGCCAGCAGGTTAACAGGGTCCACCGGGGAGCTGTTTTTT. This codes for CASRLTGSTGELFF.

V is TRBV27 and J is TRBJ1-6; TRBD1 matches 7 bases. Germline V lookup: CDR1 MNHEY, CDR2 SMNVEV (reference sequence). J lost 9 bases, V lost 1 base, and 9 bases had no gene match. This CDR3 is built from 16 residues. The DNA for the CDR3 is TGTGCCAGCAGTTTATTGACAGGGCGCGGGGCTTCACCCCTCCACTTT. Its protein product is CASSLLTGRGASPLHF.

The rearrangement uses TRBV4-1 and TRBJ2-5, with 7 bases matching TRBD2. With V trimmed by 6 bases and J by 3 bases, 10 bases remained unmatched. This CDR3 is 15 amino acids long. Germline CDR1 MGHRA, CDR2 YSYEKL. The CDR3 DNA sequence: TGCGCCAGCAGTCTCCGGGGACTATCGGAAGAGACCCAGTACTTC. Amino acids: CASSLRGLSEETQYF.